The T cell receptor (beta chain) under discussion was sequenced for a study of blood T cell repertoires in COVID-19. Looking at the study overall: COVID-19 samples collected from the United States, Italy and Spain covered acute and convalescent phases. Sources were T cells, B-cell-depleted T cells, or PBMCs; the material itself was cDNA or gDNA.

Trimming removed 1 base from V and 2 bases from J; junction bases left unmatched: 8. This CDR3 is built from 16 residues. Looked up from germline, CDR1 is LGHNA and CDR2 is YNFKEQ. In the original analysis: Estimates of nucleated cell counts were drawn from the amplification of reference gene primers. Method: immunoSEQ multiplex PCR; TCRdb's copy keeps in-frame clones and lacks some. That table supplies the V and J calls and clone size; D and trimming were determined from the DNA. The repertoire holds tens of thousands of clones, roughly three quarters seen once, with 16% in the top ten. V and J are TRBV4-2 and TRBJ2-7, with TRBD2 matching over 7 bases. This clonotype was obtained from a human donor in a cohort sampled during active COVID-19. The source material was peripheral blood. The CDR3 region is CASSQVATSEAYEQYF. The CDR3 DNA is TGTGCCAGCAGCCAAGTGGCCACTAGCGAAGCCTACGAGCAGTACTTC.